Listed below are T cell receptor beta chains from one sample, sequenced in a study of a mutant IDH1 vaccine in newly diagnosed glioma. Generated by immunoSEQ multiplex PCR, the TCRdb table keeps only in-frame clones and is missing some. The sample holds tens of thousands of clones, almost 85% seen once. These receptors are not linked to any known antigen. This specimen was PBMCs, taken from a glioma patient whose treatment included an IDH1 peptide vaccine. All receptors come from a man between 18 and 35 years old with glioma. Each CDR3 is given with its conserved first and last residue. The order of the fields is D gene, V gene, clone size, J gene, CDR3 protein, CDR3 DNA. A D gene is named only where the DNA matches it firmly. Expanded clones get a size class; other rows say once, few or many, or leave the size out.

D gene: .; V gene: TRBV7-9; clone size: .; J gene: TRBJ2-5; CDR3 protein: CASSLSPGRETQYF; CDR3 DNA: TGTGCCAGCAGCTTGTCCCCAGGGCGGGAGACCCAGTACTTC
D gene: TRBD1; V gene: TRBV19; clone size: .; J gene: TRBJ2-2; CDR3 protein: CASSVTGGGTGELFF; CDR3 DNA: TGTGCCAGTAGTGTTACAGGGGGCGGTACCGGGGAGCTGTTTTTT
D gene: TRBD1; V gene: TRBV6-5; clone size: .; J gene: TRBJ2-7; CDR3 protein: CASSWGQGAYEQYF; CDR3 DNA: TGTGCCAGCAGTTGGGGACAGGGGGCTTACGAGCAGTACTTC
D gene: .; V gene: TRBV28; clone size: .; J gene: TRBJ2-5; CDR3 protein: CASRPPGQGETQYF; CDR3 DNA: TGTGCCAGCAGACCTCCGGGACAAGGAGAGACCCAGTACTTC
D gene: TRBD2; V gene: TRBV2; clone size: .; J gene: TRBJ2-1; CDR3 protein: CASSGLAGGLHMLNEQFF; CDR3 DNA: TGTGCCAGCAGTGGACTAGCGGGGGGGTTACATATGCTGAATGAGCAGTTCTTC
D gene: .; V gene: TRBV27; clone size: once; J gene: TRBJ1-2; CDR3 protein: CASKFRDGYGYTF; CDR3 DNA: TGTGCCAGCAAATTCAGGGACGGGTATGGCTACACCTTC
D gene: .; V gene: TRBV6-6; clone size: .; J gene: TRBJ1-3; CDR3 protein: CASSYSGSGNTIYF; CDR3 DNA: TGTGCCAGCAGTTACTCGGGCAGCGGAAACACCATATATTTT
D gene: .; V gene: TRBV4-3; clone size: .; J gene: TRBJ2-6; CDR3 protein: CASSPQVGGANVLTF; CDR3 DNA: TGCGCCAGCAGCCCGCAAGTAGGAGGGGCCAACGTCCTGACTTTC
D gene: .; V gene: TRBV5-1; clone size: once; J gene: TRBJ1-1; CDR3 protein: CASRLRTANTEAFF; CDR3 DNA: TGCGCCAGCAGACTCAGGACAGCGAACACTGAAGCTTTCTTT
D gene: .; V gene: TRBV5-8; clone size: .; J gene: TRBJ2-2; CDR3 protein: CASSLAAWRVSNTGELFF; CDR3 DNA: TGTGCCAGCAGCTTGGCCGCGTGGAGGGTATCGAACACCGGGGAGCTGTTTTTT
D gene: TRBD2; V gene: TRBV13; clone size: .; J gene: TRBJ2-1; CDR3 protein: CASSLLAGGPYEQFF; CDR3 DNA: TGTGCCAGCAGCTTACTAGCGGGAGGGCCCTATGAGCAGTTCTTC
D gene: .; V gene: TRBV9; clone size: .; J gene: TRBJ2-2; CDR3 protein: CASSVGSGTNTGELFF; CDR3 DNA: TGTGCCAGCAGCGTAGGTAGCGGAACGAACACCGGGGAGCTGTTTTTT
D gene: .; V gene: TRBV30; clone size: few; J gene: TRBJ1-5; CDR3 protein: CAWTRDRNQPQHF; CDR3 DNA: TGTGCCTGGACCCGGGACCGCAATCAGCCCCAGCATTTT
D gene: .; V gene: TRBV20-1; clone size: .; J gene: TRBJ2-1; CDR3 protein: CSGRELNEQFF; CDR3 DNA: TGCAGTGGCCGGGAGCTCAATGAGCAGTTCTTC
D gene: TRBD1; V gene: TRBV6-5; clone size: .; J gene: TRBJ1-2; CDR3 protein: CASSYRGQGVYGYTF; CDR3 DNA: TGTGCCAGCAGTTACAGAGGACAGGGCGTCTATGGCTACACCTTC
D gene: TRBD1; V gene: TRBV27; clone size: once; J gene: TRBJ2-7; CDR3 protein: CASSFTTGGTYEQYF; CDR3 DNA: TGTGCCAGCAGTTTCACGACAGGGGGGACCTACGAGCAGTACTTC
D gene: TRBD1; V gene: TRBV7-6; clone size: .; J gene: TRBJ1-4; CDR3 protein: CASSQNPGTGYEKLFF; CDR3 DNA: TGTGCCAGCAGTCAGAACCCCGGGACAGGTTACGAAAAACTGTTTTTT
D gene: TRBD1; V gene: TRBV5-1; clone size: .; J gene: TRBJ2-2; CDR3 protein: CASSPQGQGGPGELFF; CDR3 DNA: TGCGCCAGCAGCCCGCAGGGACAGGGGGGACCCGGGGAGCTGTTTTTT
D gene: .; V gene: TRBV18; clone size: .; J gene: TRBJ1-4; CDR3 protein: CASSPPNSRGEKLFF; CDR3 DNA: TGTGCCAGCTCACCACCCAACAGTCGAGGAGAAAAACTGTTTTTT
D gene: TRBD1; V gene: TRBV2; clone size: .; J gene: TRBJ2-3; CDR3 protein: CASRAAGTGWDTQYF; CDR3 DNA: TGTGCCAGCAGAGCAGCCGGGACAGGGTGGGATACGCAGTATTTT
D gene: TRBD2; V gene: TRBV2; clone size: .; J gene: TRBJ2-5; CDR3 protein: CASSGKRGAAGETQYF; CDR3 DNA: TGTGCCAGCAGTGGTAAGCGGGGGGCAGCCGGAGAGACCCAGTACTTC
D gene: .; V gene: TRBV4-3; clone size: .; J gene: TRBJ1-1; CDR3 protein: CASSHGGGANTEAFF; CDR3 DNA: TGCGCCAGCAGCCACGGAGGCGGAGCGAACACTGAAGCTTTCTTT
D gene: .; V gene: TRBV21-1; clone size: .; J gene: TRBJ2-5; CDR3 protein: CASSKEGSGGGGETQYF; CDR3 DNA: TGTGCCAGCAGCAAAGAAGGTAGCGGGGGAGGTGGAGAGACCCAGTACTTC
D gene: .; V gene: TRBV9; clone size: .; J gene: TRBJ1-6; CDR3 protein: CATRGPGPNSPLHF; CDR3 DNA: TGTGCCACCCGGGGCCCAGGGCCCAATTCACCCCTCCACTTT
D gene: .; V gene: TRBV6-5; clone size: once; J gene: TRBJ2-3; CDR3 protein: CASRASDTQYF; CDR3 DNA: TGTGCCAGCAGGGCGTCAGATACGCAGTATTTT
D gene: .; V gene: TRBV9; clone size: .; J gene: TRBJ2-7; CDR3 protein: CASSVGQGGTYEQYF; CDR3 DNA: TGTGCCAGCAGCGTAGGTCAGGGGGGTACCTACGAGCAGTACTTC
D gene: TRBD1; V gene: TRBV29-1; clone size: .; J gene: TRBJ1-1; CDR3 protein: CSAQTGDYTEAFF; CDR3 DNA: TGCAGCGCGCAGACAGGGGACTACACTGAAGCTTTCTTT
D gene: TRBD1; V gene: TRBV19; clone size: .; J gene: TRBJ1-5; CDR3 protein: CASIRQGAIGNQPQHF; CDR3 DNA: TGTGCCAGTATTCGACAGGGGGCGATAGGCAATCAGCCCCAGCATTTT
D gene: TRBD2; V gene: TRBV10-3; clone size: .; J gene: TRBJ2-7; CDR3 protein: CAISEQGLAETSYEQYF; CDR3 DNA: TGTGCCATCAGTGAGCAGGGACTAGCGGAGACTTCCTACGAGCAGTACTTC
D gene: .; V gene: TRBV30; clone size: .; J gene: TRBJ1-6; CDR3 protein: CAWSVPGTFSSPLHF; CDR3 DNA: TGTGCCTGGAGTGTACCCGGGACCTTCTCCTCACCCCTCCACTTT
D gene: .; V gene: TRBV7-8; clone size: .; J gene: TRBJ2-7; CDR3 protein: CASSLAFGRGAYEQYF; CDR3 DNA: TGTGCCAGCAGCTTAGCATTTGGAAGGGGGGCCTACGAGCAGTACTTC
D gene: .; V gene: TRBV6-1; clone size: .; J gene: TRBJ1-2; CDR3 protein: CASSEGPDRYGYTF; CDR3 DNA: TGTGCCAGCAGTGAAGGTCCAGACCGCTATGGCTACACCTTC
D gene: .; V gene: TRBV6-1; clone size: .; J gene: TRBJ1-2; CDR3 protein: CASSEGRLANYGYTF; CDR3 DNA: TGTGCCAGCAGTGAAGGAAGGTTAGCTAACTATGGCTACACCTTC
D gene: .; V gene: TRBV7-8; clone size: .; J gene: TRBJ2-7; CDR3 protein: CASSRGSSYEQYF; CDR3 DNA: TGTGCCAGCAGCCGAGGGTCTTCCTACGAGCAGTACTTC
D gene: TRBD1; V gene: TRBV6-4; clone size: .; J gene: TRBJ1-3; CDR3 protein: CASSDPIDRGHRSPSGNTIYF; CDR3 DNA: TGTGCCAGCAGTGACCCGATTGACAGGGGACACCGAAGCCCCTCTGGAAACACCATATATTTT
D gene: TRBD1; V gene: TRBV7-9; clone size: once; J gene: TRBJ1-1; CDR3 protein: CASSLVGGQGYTEAFF; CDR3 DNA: TGTGCCAGCAGCTTAGTTGGTGGACAGGGTTACACTGAAGCTTTCTTT
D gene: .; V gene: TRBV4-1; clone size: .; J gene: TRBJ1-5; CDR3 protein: CASSNTGSGQPQHF; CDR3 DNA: TGCGCCAGCAGCAATACAGGGTCCGGGCAGCCCCAGCATTTT
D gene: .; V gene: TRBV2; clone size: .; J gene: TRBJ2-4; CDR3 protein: CASWTGSQGKNIQYF; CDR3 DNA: TGTGCCAGCTGGACTGGCTCTCAAGGCAAAAACATTCAGTACTTC
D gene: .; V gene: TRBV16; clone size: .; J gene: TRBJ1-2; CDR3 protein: CASSQSPGDYGYTF; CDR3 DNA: TGTGCCAGCAGCCAATCGCCAGGGGACTATGGCTACACCTTC
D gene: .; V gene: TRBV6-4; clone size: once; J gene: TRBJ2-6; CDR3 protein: CASSGPGRARTGANVLTF; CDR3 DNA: TGTGCCAGCAGTGGCCCAGGCCGGGCTAGGACTGGGGCCAACGTCCTGACTTTC
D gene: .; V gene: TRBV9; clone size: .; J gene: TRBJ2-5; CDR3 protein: CASSVDLQGFRKTQYF; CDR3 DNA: TGTGCCAGCAGCGTGGATCTACAGGGCTTCCGGAAGACCCAGTACTTC
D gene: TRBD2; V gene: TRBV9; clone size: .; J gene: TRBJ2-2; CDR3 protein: CASSVHTSGSTGELFF; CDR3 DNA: TGTGCCAGCAGCGTTCATACTAGCGGGAGCACCGGGGAGCTGTTTTTT
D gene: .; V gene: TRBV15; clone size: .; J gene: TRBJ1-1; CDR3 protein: CATSRDRARTFEAFF; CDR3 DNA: TGTGCCACCAGCAGAGATAGGGCCAGGACATTTGAAGCTTTCTTT
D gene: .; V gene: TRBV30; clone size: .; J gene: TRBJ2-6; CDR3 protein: CAWSGQLSPGANVLTF; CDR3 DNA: TGTGCCTGGAGCGGACAGCTATCCCCTGGGGCCAACGTCCTGACTTTC
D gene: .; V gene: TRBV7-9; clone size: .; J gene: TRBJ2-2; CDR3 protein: CASSLVGSGYTGELFF; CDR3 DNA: TGTGCCAGCAGCTTAGTAGGTAGCGGATACACCGGGGAGCTGTTTTTT
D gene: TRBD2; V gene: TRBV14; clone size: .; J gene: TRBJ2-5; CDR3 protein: CASSQERVGLAGVQETQYF; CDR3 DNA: TGTGCCAGCAGCCAAGAGAGGGTAGGGCTAGCGGGAGTACAAGAGACCCAGTACTTC
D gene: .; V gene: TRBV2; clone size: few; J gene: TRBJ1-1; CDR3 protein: CASRRNTEAFF; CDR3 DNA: TGTGCCAGCCGAAGGAACACTGAAGCTTTCTTT
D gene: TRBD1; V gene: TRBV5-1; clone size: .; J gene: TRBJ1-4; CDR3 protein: CASSSPGQPNEKLFF; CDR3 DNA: TGCGCCAGCAGCTCACCGGGACAGCCGAATGAAAAACTGTTTTTT